The 5 T cell receptor beta chains given below trace back to one sample, sequenced in a study of cytomegalovirus exposure and HLA in healthy donors (dated 2017 in TCRdb). The library came from the immunoSEQ multiplex PCR assay. The multiplex PCR relied on a mix of 60 forward primers for TCR Vbeta segments and 13 reverse primers for TCR Jbeta segments. TCRdb obtained this table from immuneACCESS and retained in-frame rearrangements with V and J assigned. These tables miss some clones; where compared with another copy, unresolved V genes account for less than half of the shortfall, and the remainder is unexplained. Counted in this sample were roughly 100,000 clones; 75% to 85% of them appeared once. The ten largest account for 10% of the sample. The sample taken for sequencing was PBMCs. These receptors were collected from a woman in her late teens or twenties in good health and CMV-seropositive.

This clone was seen only a few times. The V and J genes are TRBV19 and TRBJ1-2; no reliable D call. The CDR3 totals 12 residues. The germline gives CDR1 LNHDA, CDR2 SQIVND (reference sequence). Trimming took off 7 bases at V and 3 bases at J, with 9 bases between the two ends. CDR3 sequence: CASMRADYGYTF. The CDR3 coding sequence is TGTGCCAGTATGCGGGCCGACTATGGCTACACCTTC.

A few counts support this clone. The chain carries TRBV5-1 and TRBJ1-4; 9 bases are a match to TRBD1. CDR1 and CDR2 (germline): SGHRS, YFSETQ. The junction had 8 bases not matched to a gene; V was cut back by 4 bases and J by 10 bases. The CDR3 has 14 amino acids. This CDR3 reads CASSRTGEMVKLFF. The CDR3 DNA sequence: TGCGCCAGCAGCAGGACAGGGGAGATGGTAAAACTGTTTTTT.

The genes are TRBV7-9 and TRBJ1-5; the D is unclear. Deletions cut 2 bases from V and 7 bases from J, with 21 bases between. From germline, CDR1 is SEHNR and CDR2 FQNEAQ (reference sequence). The CDR3 is made up of 17 amino acids. For the CDR3, the DNA is TGTGCCAGCAGCTTATTCTCCTCTGCGGGTGAAGGGCAGCCCCAGCATTTT. The encoded protein is CASSLFSSAGEGQPQHF.

The chain joins TRBV7-2 to TRBJ2-2; no firm D call. CDR1 is SGHTA, CDR2 FQGNSA, per germline. The CDR3 covers 15 residues. Trimming left V 5 bases short and J 6 bases short, with 16 bases between. In nucleotides, the CDR3 is TGTGCCAGCAGCCCACCCGTAGCCTTCGCCGGGGAGCTGTTTTTT. This sequence encodes CASSPPVAFAGELFF.

This chain connects TRBV29-1 to TRBJ2-1; 8 bases align to TRBD1. The junction had 12 bases not matched to a gene; V was cut back by 4 bases and J by 4 bases. From germline, CDR1 is SQVTM and CDR2 ANQGSEA. The length of the CDR3 is 16 residues. The CDR3 protein is CSVARRGDRSYNEQFF. In DNA form, the CDR3 reads TGCAGCGTTGCCAGAAGGGGGGACAGGTCTTACAATGAGCAGTTCTTC.